The rows below give T cell receptor beta chains drawn from one sample of a study of T cell responses to AZD1222 COVID-19 vaccine. Data came from immunoSEQ multiplex PCR; TCRdb stores just in-frame clones and leaves some out. This table has about 140,000 clones, 92% appearing once. Material: peripheral blood, obtained 28 days after the second AZD1222 dose. These receptors came from an adult who received the AZD1222 COVID-19 vaccine. CDR3s include the opening cysteine and the closing phenylalanine or tryptophan. The order of the fields is J gene, clone size, V gene, D gene, CDR3 protein, CDR3 DNA. The D gene is left open where the match is weak. Rows give clone size only sometimes, using once, few, many, or a class for an expanded clone.

>TRBJ1-6|-|TRBV19|-
CASSIVGPNSPLHF
TGTGCCAGTAGTATAGTTGGACCGAATTCACCCCTCCACTTT
>TRBJ1-2|-|TRBV7-8|TRBD1
CASSYTGAGGYTF
TGTGCCAGCAGCTATACAGGGGCGGGCGGCTACACCTTC
>TRBJ1-2|-|TRBV19|-
CASSSLTGQDGYTF
TGTGCCAGTAGTTCACTAACAGGGCAGGATGGCTACACCTTC
>TRBJ1-5|-|TRBV27|-
CASSTSGNQPQHF
TGTGCCAGCAGCACGTCGGGGAATCAGCCCCAGCATTTT
>TRBJ1-1|once|TRBV28|TRBD1
CAGATGGTEAFF
TGTGCCGGGGCAACAGGGGGCACTGAAGCTTTCTTT
>TRBJ2-5|-|TRBV2|TRBD1
CASSAQGQGISAETQYF
TGTGCCAGCAGTGCCCAAGGACAGGGGATTTCGGCAGAGACCCAGTACTTC
>TRBJ2-1|-|TRBV7-2|-
CASSPRVGSYNEQFF
TGTGCCAGCAGCCCCCGGGTAGGGTCCTACAATGAGCAGTTCTTC
>TRBJ2-1|-|TRBV5-1|-
CASSLDGSGEQFF
TGCGCCAGCAGCTTGGATGGCTCGGGTGAGCAGTTCTTC
>TRBJ2-2|-|TRBV24-1|-
CAIGPGATGELFF
TGTGCCATAGGACCGGGTGCCACCGGGGAGCTGTTTTTT
>TRBJ2-1|-|TRBV11-2|TRBD2
CASSLEASGSPYNEQFF
TGTGCCAGCAGCTTAGAGGCTAGCGGGAGTCCCTACAATGAGCAGTTCTTC
>TRBJ2-2|-|TRBV5-8|-
CAMGGLYTGELFF
TGTGCGATGGGGGGGCTCTACACCGGGGAGCTGTTTTTT
>TRBJ2-4|-|TRBV7-2|-
CASSPITGWGHIQYF
TGTGCCAGCAGCCCCATAACGGGGTGGGGACACATTCAGTACTTC
>TRBJ2-3|-|TRBV24-1|TRBD2
CATSGRTSAGTDTQYF
TGTGCCACCAGTGGTCGGACTAGCGCCGGCACAGATACGCAGTATTTT
>TRBJ2-7|-|TRBV11-2|-
CASSFLYEQYF
TGTGCCAGCAGCTTTCTCTACGAGCAGTACTTC
>TRBJ1-1|-|TRBV7-9|-
CASNAPERGAGTEAFF
TGTGCCAGCAACGCACCTGAACGGGGGGCTGGGACTGAAGCTTTCTTT
>TRBJ2-2|-|TRBV27|TRBD1
CASSRGWGQGNTGELFF
TGTGCCAGCAGCCGGGGGTGGGGACAGGGGAATACCGGGGAGCTGTTTTTT
>TRBJ1-2|-|TRBV4-2|TRBD1
CASSQPSPGQGAGGYTF
TGTGCCAGCAGCCAACCCTCACCGGGACAGGGGGCGGGAGGCTACACCTTC
>TRBJ2-7|-|TRBV28|-
CASSLGQGYEQYF
TGTGCCAGCAGTTTGGGGCAGGGCTACGAGCAGTACTTC
>TRBJ1-2|-|TRBV5-8|TRBD1
CASSYLTGTYGYTF
TGTGCCAGCAGCTACCTGACAGGGACCTATGGCTACACCTTC
>TRBJ1-3|-|TRBV2|TRBD1
CASRGQIRNTIYF
TGTGCCAGCAGGGGACAGATAAGAAACACCATATATTTT
>TRBJ2-1|-|TRBV7-9|-
CASSLASGNEQFF
TGTGCCAGCAGCTTAGCGTCGGGCAATGAGCAGTTCTTC